What follows are 29 T cell receptor beta chains derived from one specimen sequenced in a study of shared clonotypes between healthy human individuals. Method: immunoSEQ multiplex PCR; TCRdb's copy keeps in-frame clones and lacks some. Here the sample spans some 2.1 million clones, 95% being singletons. Sequencing input: naive CD4+ T cells sorted from blood. Specified subset: CD45RA+ positively selected. All receptors come from a man in his late teens or twenties in good health.

This clone was recorded only once. This rearrangement joins TRBV19 to TRBJ2-1; 7 nucleotides align to TRBD1. After removal of 7 bases from V and 9 bases from J, the junction contained 6 bases not matched to a gene. This CDR3 has 12 residues. Germline loops: CDR1 LNHDA, CDR2 SQIVND (reference sequence). CDR3 bases: TGTGCCAGTACCGACAGGGTCGCTGAGCAGTTCTTC. As protein: CASTDRVAEQFF.

The chain joins TRBV6-5 to TRBJ2-1; 11 positions agree with TRBD1. The CDR3 runs 15 residues. Germline CDR1 and CDR2: MNHEY and SVGAGI. V lost 4 bases, J lost 4 bases, and 3 bases stayed unmatched. CDR3 nucleotides: TGTGCCAGCAGTTTGGACAGGGGGCTATACAATGAGCAGTTCTTC. Protein sequence: CASSLDRGLYNEQFF.

Only one count was recorded for this clone. V usage is TRBV28 and J usage is TRBJ1-3; D gene ambiguous. Trimming left V 3 bases short and J 0 bases short, with 12 bases between. Germline CDR1 is MDHEN and CDR2 is SYDVKM. The CDR3 is 16 residues long. CDR3 sequence reads: CASSFRPIGSGNTIYF. For the CDR3, the DNA is TGTGCCAGCAGTTTCCGGCCCATCGGCTCTGGAAACACCATATATTTT.

The J gene is TRBJ1-2, the V gene TRBV2, with D possibly matching TRBD1 (5 bases). With 10 bases removed from V and 8 bases from J, the gap between germline ends came to 17 bases. There are 12 residues in the CDR3. CDR1 is SNHLY, CDR2 FYNNEI, per germline. The CDR3 here is CATGTASTGYTF. For the CDR3, the DNA is TGTGCCACCGGGACCGCTTCTACCGGCTACACCTTC.

CDR3: CASSRRTGGEQPQHF. For the CDR3, the DNA is TGTGCCAGCAGTAGGAGGACAGGGGGTGAGCAGCCCCAGCATTTT. The chain is built from TRBV5-6 and TRBJ1-5; TRBD1 agrees at 10 bases. The CDR3 is 15 residues long. The germline CDR1 and CDR2 sequences are SGHDT and YYEEEE. V was pared by 5 bases and J by 7 bases, with 9 bases of the junction left unmatched.

The chain links TRBV5-1 to TRBJ2-6; either TRBD1 or TRBD2 may fit D (6 bases each). The V and J ends lost 4 bases and 2 bases respectively, with 7 bases between them. CDR1 SGHRS and CDR2 YFSETQ come from the germline V gene. The CDR3 is made up of 14 amino acids. CDR3 bases: TGCGCCAGCAGCGGGGGGCCTGGGGCCAACGTCCTGACTTTC. Its protein product is CASSGGPGANVLTF. Drawing the rest from reference TRBV5-1 and TRBJ2-6, the complete variable domain is KAGVTQTPRYLIKTRGQQVTLSCSPISGHRSVSWYQQTPGQGLQFLFEYFSETQRNKGNFPGRFSGRQFSNSRSEMNVSTLELGDSALYLCASSGGPGANVLTFGAGSRLTVL.

V usage is TRBV11-2 and J usage is TRBJ2-7; TRBD1 aligns across 9 bases. CDR1 is SGHAT and CDR2 is FQNNGV in the germline V gene. The V and J ends lost 4 bases and 1 base, in that order; junction bases with no gene match: 8. There are 16 residues in the CDR3. The CDR3 nucleotides read TGTGCCAGCAGCTCCCTATCCGGGACAGGGTCCTACGAGCAGTACTTC. Its protein is CASSSLSGTGSYEQYF.

This clone showed up just once. V and J are TRBV28 and TRBJ1-2; maybe TRBD1 (5 bases). Trimming stripped 6 bases from V and 1 base from J, with 12 bases between. The germline CDR1 and CDR2 sequences are MDHEN and SYDVKM. The CDR3 totals 14 residues. The CDR3 DNA follows: TGTGCCAGCAGCCCGAGAAGGGGTAACTATGGCTACACCTTC. Translation: CASSPRRGNYGYTF.

This clone occurred once. The chain combines TRBV9 with TRBJ2-3; D is tentatively TRBD1 or TRBD2 (6 bases each). CDR1 is SGDLS and CDR2 is YYNGEE in the germline V gene. The CDR3 extends over 16 amino acids. V lost 4 bases and J 3 bases, leaving 18 bases between the germline ends. The CDR3 nucleotides read TGTGCCAGCAGCCAACCTGGTAGGGGGGCTACAGATACGCAGTATTTT. Translating gives CASSQPGRGATDTQYF.

This chain joins TRBV9 and TRBJ1-1; D unclear. V was cut by 0 bases and J by 4 bases, with 13 bases left in between. The CDR3 runs 15 residues. Germline V gives CDR1 SGDLS, CDR2 YYNGEE. The CDR3 DNA reads TGTGCCAGCAGCGTAGCAGAAACCGCGAGCACTGAAGCTTTCTTT. Its translation: CASSVAETASTEAFF.

The V gene is TRBV7-9, the J gene TRBJ1-2, with a weak D call TRBD1 (6 bases). CDR3 length: 14 amino acids. Trimming removed 5 bases from V and 6 bases from J, with 16 bases in between. The V gene's germline CDR1 is SEHNR and CDR2 FQNEAQ (reference sequence). Written as DNA, the CDR3 is TGTGCCAGCAGCCTCGGATTGGGGGCCAATGGCTACACCTTC. Its protein is CASSLGLGANGYTF.

The rearrangement uses TRBV5-4 and TRBJ1-1; D unclear. The V gene's germline CDR1 is SGHNT and CDR2 YYREEE (reference sequence). Between the trimmed V and J ends, which lost 4 bases and 8 bases, there was a span of 15 bases. This CDR3 comprises 13 residues. The CDR3 loop reads CASSPPGRQEAFF. CDR3 sequence (DNA): TGTGCCAGCAGCCCACCAGGTCGGCAGGAAGCTTTCTTT. Variable domain in full (rest from reference TRBV5-4 and TRBJ1-1): ETGVTQSPTHLIKTRGQQVTLRCSSQSGHNTVSWYQQALGQGPQFIFQYYREEENGRGNFPPRFSGLQFPNYSSELNVNALELDDSALYLCASSPPGRQEAFFGQGTRLTVV.

This rearrangement joins TRBV28 to TRBJ2-3, with 8 bases lining up with TRBD2. Germline V gene sequence: CDR1 MDHEN, CDR2 SYDVKM. CDR3 length equals 14 residues. With V trimmed by 6 bases and J by 0 bases, 2 bases remained unmatched. The CDR3 sequence is CASSGGVSTDTQYF. CDR3 sequence (DNA): TGTGCCAGCAGCGGGGGGGTGAGCACAGATACGCAGTATTTT.

This chain links TRBV19 with TRBJ2-7, with 7 bases aligning to TRBD2. The germline V gene has CDR1 LNHDA and CDR2 SQIVND (reference sequence). CDR3 length: 16 amino acids. With V trimmed by 3 bases and J by 2 bases, 10 bases remained unmatched. The CDR3 spells CASSISIAGDAYEQYF. The DNA of the CDR3 is TGTGCCAGTAGTATTTCAATTGCGGGGGATGCCTACGAGCAGTACTTC.

The chain is built from TRBV15 and TRBJ2-4; D is undetermined. With 5 bases removed from V and 6 bases from J, the gap between germline ends came to 20 bases. The CDR3 consists of 16 residues. Germline CDR1 and CDR2: LNHNV and YYDKDF (reference sequence). CDR3 loop: CATSATWGSPRNIQYF. The CDR3 DNA is TGTGCCACCAGCGCTACCTGGGGAAGTCCGAGAAACATTCAGTACTTC.

This clone has just one count. The rearrangement uses TRBV5-1 and TRBJ1-2; unclear D gene. The ends were cut back, 4 bases at V and 4 bases at J, with 11 bases in the middle. The CDR3 sequence is 13 residues long. Per germline, CDR1 SGHRS and CDR2 YFSETQ. This chain's CDR3 is CASSPSAPYGYTF. As DNA, the CDR3 is TGCGCCAGCAGCCCCTCAGCCCCCTATGGCTACACCTTC.

This chain uses TRBV6-4 with TRBJ2-5; no firm D call. The germline V and J ends were trimmed by 2 bases and 4 bases, with 8 bases remaining between them. Looked up from germline, CDR1 is MRHNA and CDR2 is SNTAGT. CDR3 length equals 13 residues. The CDR3 protein is CASSDISGETQYF. The DNA for the CDR3 is TGTGCCAGCAGTGACATCTCGGGAGAGACCCAGTACTTC.

The rearrangement uses TRBV7-2 and TRBJ1-1, with D maybe TRBD1 (6 bases). V was cut by 1 base and J by 5 bases, with 17 bases left in between. The germline gives CDR1 SGHTA, CDR2 FQGNSA. This CDR3 has 16 amino acids. The CDR3 coding sequence is TGTGCCAGCAGCTTAGGAAAGACAGGAGGGGGGACTGAAGCTTTCTTT. Translated, it gives CASSLGKTGGGTEAFF.

This clone appeared once. The J gene is TRBJ2-7, the V gene TRBV20-1; D gene unclear. This CDR3 comprises 11 residues. Between the trimmed V and J ends, which lost 0 bases and 7 bases, there was a span of 7 bases. Germline CDR1 reads DFQATT; CDR2 reads SNEGSKA (reference sequence). The chain's CDR3 is CSARDREEQYF. CDR3 sequence (DNA): TGCAGTGCTAGAGATCGCGAGGAGCAGTACTTC.

V is TRBV25-1 and J is TRBJ2-5; 7 positions agree with TRBD1. The length of the CDR3 is 15 residues. Unmatched junction bases numbered 6, after V lost 0 bases and J lost 5 bases. In germline, CDR1 is MGHDK, CDR2 SYGVNS. In DNA, the CDR3 is TGTGCCAGCAGTGAATATAGGGGGCGAGGGGAGACCCAGTACTTC. Amino acids: CASSEYRGRGETQYF.

A remark on this clone: Other DNA sequences in this specimen translate into the identical CDR3. The gene calls are TRBV7-2 and TRBJ1-1; possibly TRBD1 for D (5 bases). CDR1 is SGHTA and CDR2 is FQGNSA in the germline V gene. CDR3 length equals 13 residues. Trimming shortened V by 3 bases and J by 4 bases, and 9 bases separated the two germline ends. The CDR3 DNA is TGTGCCAGCAGCTTTAGGGGAGGCACTGAAGCTTTCTTT. Its protein product is CASSFRGGTEAFF.

About this clone: Other nucleotide sequences in the sample specify the same CDR3. This chain links TRBV7-9 with TRBJ1-5, with unresolved D. There are 14 residues in the CDR3. Trimming took 3 bases from V and 3 from J, leaving 9 bases between them. The germline CDR1 and CDR2 sequences are SEHNR and FQNEAQ (reference sequence). The CDR3 bases are TGTGCCAGCAGCTTGGAGGGTTCCAATCAGCCCCAGCATTTT. It translates to CASSLEGSNQPQHF.

This clone was picked up one time. The gene calls are TRBV5-1 and TRBJ1-6, with D maybe TRBD1 (5 bases). The germline V and J ends were trimmed by 2 bases and 7 bases, with 10 bases remaining between them. Germline V CDR1 and CDR2: SGHRS, YFSETQ. CDR3 length: 14 residues. The CDR3 is CASSLPGWNSPLHF. CDR3 DNA: TGCGCCAGCAGCTTACCAGGGTGGAATTCACCCCTCCACTTT.

The J gene is TRBJ1-6, the V gene TRBV6-5; D possibly corresponds to TRBD1 (6 bases). Trimming cost V 2 bases and J 10 bases, with 12 bases left between them. CDR1 MNHEY and CDR2 SVGAGI come from the germline V gene. The CDR3 totals 14 residues. The CDR3 protein is CASSYLQGSSPLHF. The CDR3 region has the DNA TGTGCCAGCAGTTACCTACAGGGCTCCTCACCCCTCCACTTT.

V gene TRBV7-2 combines with J gene TRBJ1-4, with 7 nucleotides matching TRBD1. This CDR3 has 15 residues. The V gene end was trimmed by 7 bases and the J gene end by 7 bases; junction bases not matched to a gene: 12. CDR1 is SGHTA, CDR2 FQGNSA, per germline. The CDR3 spells CASTRTRGYREKLFF. CDR3 bases: TGTGCCAGCACACGAACCAGGGGGTACCGTGAAAAACTGTTTTTT. The whole variable domain, remainder taken from reference TRBV7-2 and TRBJ1-4, is GAGVSQSPSNKVTEKGKDVELRCDPISGHTALYWYRQSLGQGLEFLIYFQGNSAPDKSGLPSDRFSAERTGGSVSTLTIQRTQQEDSAVYLCASTRTRGYREKLFFGSGTQLSVL.

This clone was seen at least ten times. The chain recombines TRBV28 with TRBJ1-2, with D unclear. The CDR3 is made up of 11 amino acids. CDR1 is MDHEN, CDR2 SYDVKM, per germline. DNA for the CDR3: TGTGTATCTGGGCCTGACTATGGCTACACCTTC. Its protein is CVSGPDYGYTF.

The sample holds one count of this clone. V gene TRBV18 combines with J gene TRBJ1-2, with 9 bases identical to TRBD1. Germline V lookup: CDR1 KGHSH, CDR2 LQKENI. V gave up 8 bases and J gave up 6 bases; unmatched junction bases: 4. This CDR3 spans 12 amino acids. The CDR3, as DNA: TGTGCCAGCGGACAGGGGTTGGATGGCTACACCTTC. The encoded protein is CASGQGLDGYTF.

This clone was observed a single time. The V call is TRBV10-3, the J call TRBJ2-1; 7 nucleotides align to TRBD1. Germline-derived CDR1 and CDR2 are ENHRY and SYGVKD. The CDR3 runs to 15 residues. The V segment lost 6 bases and the J segment 4 bases; nucleotides outside the gene matches: 9. The CDR3: CAIRKDREAYNEQFF. The CDR3 DNA follows: TGTGCCATCAGGAAAGACAGGGAAGCTTACAATGAGCAGTTCTTC.

The rearrangement uses TRBV28 and TRBJ1-4; D is uncertain. The CDR3 runs 14 residues. V lost 2 bases and J 7 bases, leaving 11 bases between the germline ends. The germline V gene has CDR1 MDHEN and CDR2 SYDVKM. The CDR3 region is CASSLRLTAEKLFF. The CDR3 nucleotides read TGTGCCAGCAGTTTAAGGCTTACCGCTGAAAAACTGTTTTTT.